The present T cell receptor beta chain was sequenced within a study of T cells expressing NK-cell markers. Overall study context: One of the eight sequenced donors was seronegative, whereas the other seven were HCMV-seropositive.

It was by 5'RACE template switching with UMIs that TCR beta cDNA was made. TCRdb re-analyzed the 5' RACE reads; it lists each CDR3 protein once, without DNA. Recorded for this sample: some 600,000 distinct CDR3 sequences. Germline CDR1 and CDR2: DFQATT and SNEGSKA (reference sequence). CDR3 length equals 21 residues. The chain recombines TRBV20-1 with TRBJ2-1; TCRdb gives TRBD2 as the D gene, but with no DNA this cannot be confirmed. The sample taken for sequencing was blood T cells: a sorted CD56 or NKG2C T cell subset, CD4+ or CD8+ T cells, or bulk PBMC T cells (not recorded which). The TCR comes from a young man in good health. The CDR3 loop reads CSARGDIRTSGFHHSYNEQFF.